The subject of this entry is one T cell receptor (beta chain). The ends lost 7 bases at V and 5 bases at J; junction bases unmatched: 6. Per germline, CDR1 SGHTA and CDR2 FQGTGA. The CDR3 has 14 residues. The method was immunoSEQ multiplex PCR; TCRdb's version includes in-frame clones alone and lacks a portion of them. The sample consists of under 85,000 clones, roughly 90% of them appearing once. This sample stems from a study of T cell changes during pregnancy in multiple sclerosis. This receptor was identified in a female donor in good health, enrolled as a control in a pregnancy study. Material: CD4+ T cells from peripheral blood mononuclear cells, obtained in the third trimester of pregnancy. V is TRBV7-3 and J is TRBJ2-7; 12 bases fit TRBD1. The CDR3 sequence: CASMAGTGGHEQYF. DNA for the CDR3: TGTGCCAGCATGGCCGGGACAGGGGGCCACGAGCAGTACTTC.